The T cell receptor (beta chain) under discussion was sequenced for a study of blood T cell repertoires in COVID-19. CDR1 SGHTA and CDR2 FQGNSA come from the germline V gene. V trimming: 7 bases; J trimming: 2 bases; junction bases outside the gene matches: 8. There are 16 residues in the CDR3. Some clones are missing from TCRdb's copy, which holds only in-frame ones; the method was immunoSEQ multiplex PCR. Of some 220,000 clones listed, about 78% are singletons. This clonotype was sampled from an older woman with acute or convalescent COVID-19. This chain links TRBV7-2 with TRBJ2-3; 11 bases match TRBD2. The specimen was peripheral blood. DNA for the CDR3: TGTGCCAGCACCCCTAGCGGGGGGTGGCCCACAGATACGCAGTATTTT. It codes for CASTPSGGWPTDTQYF.